Detailed here is one T cell receptor beta chain. Germline V gene lookup returns CDR1 SGHRS and CDR2 YFSETQ. V was clipped by 3 bases and J by 5 bases, with 21 bases between them. This CDR3 is built from 16 residues. This record belongs to a study of T-cell memory formation after mild COVID-19. TCRdb fed the 5' RACE reads into MiXCR, producing one record per CDR3 protein. The sample yields some 65,000 distinct CDR3 sequences, 16% seen once. The chain carries TRBV5-1 and TRBJ2-7; perhaps D is TRBD1 or TRBD2 (5 bases each). This TCR was recovered from an adult woman who had mild COVID-19 (a few samples of this study predate the infection). Cell type and time point are not known. The material sequenced was PBMCs or a T cell subset sorted from them (not recorded which). The CDR3 bases are TGCGCCAGCAGCTACTCCGGGACCGACAGCCGGGACGAGCAGTACTTC. Residues: CASSYSGTDSRDEQYF.